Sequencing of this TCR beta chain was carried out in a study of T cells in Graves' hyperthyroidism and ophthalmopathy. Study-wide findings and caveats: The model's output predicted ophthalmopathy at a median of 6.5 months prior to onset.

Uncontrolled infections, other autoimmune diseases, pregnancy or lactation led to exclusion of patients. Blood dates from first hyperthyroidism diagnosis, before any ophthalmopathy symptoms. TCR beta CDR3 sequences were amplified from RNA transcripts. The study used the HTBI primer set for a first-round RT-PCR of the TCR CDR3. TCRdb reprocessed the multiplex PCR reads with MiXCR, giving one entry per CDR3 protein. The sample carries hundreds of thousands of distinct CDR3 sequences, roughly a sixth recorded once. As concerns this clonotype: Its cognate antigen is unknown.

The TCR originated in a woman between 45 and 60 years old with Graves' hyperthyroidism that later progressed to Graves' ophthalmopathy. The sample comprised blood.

CDR3 residues: CASSFGAGANSPLHF. CDR3 bases: TGTGCCAGCAGCTTCGGGGCAGGGGCTAATTCACCCCTCCACTTT. V usage is TRBV5-6 and J usage is TRBJ1-6, with D perhaps TRBD1 (6 bases). V lost 2 bases and J lost 6, with 12 bases in between. The CDR3 covers 15 residues. The germline V gene has CDR1 SGHDT and CDR2 YYEEEE.